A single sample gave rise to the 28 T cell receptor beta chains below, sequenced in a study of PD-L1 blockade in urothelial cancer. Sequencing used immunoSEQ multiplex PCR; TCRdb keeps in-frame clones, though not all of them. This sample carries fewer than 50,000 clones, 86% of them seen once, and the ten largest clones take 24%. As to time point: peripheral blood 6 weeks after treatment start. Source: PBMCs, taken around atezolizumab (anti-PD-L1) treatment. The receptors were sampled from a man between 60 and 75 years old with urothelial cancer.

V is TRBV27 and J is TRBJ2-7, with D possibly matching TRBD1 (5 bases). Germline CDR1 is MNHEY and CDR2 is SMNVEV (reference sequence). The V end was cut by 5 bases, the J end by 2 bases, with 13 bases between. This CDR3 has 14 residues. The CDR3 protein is CASSVDSQPYEQYF. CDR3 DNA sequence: TGTGCCAGCAGTGTCGACAGTCAACCCTACGAGCAGTACTTC.

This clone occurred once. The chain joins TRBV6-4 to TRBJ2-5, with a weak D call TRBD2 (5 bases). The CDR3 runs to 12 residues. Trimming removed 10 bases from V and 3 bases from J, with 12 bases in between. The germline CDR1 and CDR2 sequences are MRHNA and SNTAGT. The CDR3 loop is CAKAGGEETQYF. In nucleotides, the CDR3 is TGTGCCAAGGCCGGAGGAGAAGAGACCCAGTACTTC.

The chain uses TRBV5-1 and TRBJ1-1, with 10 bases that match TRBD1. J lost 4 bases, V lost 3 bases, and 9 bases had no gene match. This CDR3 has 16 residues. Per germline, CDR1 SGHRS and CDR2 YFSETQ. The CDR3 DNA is TGCGCCAGCAGCTGGGAAACCGGGACAGGGGTCACTGAAGCTTTCTTT. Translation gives CASSWETGTGVTEAFF.

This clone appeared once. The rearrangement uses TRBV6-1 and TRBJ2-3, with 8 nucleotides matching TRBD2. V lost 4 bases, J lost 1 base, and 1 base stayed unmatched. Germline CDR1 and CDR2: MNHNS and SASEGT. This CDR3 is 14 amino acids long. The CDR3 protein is CASSVAGRTDTQYF. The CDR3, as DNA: TGTGCCAGCAGTGTAGCGGGGCGCACAGATACGCAGTATTTT.

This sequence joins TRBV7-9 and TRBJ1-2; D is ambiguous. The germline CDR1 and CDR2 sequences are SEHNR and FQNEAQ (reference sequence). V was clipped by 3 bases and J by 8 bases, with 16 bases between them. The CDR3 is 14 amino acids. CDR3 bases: TGTGCCAGCAGCTTGGGTTCGTCGGAGGGAGGCTACACCTTC. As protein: CASSLGSSEGGYTF.

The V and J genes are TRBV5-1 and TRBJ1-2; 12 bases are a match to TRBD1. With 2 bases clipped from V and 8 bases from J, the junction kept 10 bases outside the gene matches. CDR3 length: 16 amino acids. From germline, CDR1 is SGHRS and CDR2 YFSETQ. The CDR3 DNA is TGCGCCAGCAGCTTAAAACCGGGACAGGGGGCCGAGGGCTACACCTTC. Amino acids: CASSLKPGQGAEGYTF.

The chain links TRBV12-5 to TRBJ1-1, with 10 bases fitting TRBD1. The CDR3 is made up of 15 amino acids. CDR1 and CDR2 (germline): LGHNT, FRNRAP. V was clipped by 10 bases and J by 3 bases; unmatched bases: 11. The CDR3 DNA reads TGTGCTACCCATGAGGACAGGGGGTCGGACACTGAAGCTTTCTTT. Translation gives CATHEDRGSDTEAFF. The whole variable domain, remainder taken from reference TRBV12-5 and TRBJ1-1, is DARVTQTPRHKVTEMGQEVTMRCQPILGHNTVFWYRQTMMQGLELLAYFRNRAPLDDSGMPKDRFSAEMPDATLATLKIQPSEPRDSAVYFCATHEDRGSDTEAFFGQGTRLTVV.

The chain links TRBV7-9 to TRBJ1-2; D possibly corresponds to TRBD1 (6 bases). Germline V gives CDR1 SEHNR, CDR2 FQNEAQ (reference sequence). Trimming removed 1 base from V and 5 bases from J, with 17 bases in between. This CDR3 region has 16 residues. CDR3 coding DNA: TGTGCCAGCAGCTTAGGATTGACAGGTTTATTATATGGCTACACCTTC. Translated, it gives CASSLGLTGLLYGYTF.

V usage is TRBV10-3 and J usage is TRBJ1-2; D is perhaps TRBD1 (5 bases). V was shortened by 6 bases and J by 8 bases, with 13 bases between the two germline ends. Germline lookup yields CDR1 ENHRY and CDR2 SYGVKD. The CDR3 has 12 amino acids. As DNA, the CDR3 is TGTGCCATCAGCGACCAGGGTTCGGGCTACACCTTC. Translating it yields CAISDQGSGYTF.

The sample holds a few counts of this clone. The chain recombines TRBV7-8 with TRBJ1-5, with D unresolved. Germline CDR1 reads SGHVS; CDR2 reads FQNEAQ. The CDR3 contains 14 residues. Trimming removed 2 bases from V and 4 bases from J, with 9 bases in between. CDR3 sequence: CASSLRETNQPQHF. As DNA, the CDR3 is TGTGCCAGCAGCTTACGGGAAACTAATCAGCCCCAGCATTTT.

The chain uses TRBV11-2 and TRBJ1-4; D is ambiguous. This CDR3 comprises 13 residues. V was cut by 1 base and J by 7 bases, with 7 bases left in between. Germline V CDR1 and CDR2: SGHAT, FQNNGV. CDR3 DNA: TGTGCCAGCAGCTTAGTCGTGGCTGAAAAACTGTTTTTT. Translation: CASSLVVAEKLFF.

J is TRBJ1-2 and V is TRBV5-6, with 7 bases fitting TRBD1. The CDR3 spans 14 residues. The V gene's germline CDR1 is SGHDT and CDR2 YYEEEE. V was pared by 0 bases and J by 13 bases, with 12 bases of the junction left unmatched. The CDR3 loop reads CASSLGQGTTQPTF. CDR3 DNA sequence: TGTGCCAGCAGCTTGGGACAGGGTACCACCCAGCCCACCTTC.

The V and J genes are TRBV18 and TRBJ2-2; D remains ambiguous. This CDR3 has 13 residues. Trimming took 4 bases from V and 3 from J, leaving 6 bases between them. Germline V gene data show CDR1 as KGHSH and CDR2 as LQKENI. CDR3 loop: CASSLGHTGELFF. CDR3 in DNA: TGTGCCAGCTCACTTGGGCACACCGGGGAGCTGTTTTTT.

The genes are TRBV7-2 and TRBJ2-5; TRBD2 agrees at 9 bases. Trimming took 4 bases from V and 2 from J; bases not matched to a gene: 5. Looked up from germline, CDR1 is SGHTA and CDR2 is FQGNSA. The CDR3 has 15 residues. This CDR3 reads CASSSSGGLQETQYF. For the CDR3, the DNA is TGTGCCAGCAGCTCCAGCGGGGGGCTACAAGAGACCCAGTACTTC.

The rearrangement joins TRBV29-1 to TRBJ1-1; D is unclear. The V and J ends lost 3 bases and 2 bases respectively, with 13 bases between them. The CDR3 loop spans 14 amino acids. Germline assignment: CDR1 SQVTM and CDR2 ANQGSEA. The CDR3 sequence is CSVEGGRSNTEAFF. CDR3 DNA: TGCAGCGTTGAGGGAGGCCGGTCTAACACTGAAGCTTTCTTT.

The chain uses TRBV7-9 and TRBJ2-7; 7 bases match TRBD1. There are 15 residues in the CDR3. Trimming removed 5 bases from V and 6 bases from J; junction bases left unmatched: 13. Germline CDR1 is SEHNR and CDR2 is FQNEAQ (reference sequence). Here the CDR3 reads CASSTTTGTMVEQYF. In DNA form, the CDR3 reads TGTGCCAGCAGCACGACGACAGGGACCATGGTCGAGCAGTACTTC.

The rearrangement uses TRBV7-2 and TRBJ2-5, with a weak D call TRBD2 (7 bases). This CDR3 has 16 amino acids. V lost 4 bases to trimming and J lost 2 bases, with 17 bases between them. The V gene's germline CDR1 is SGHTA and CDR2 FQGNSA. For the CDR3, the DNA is TGTGCCAGCAGCTCTGGGGGCGGGAGCGGACAAGAGACCCAGTACTTC. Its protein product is CASSSGGGSGQETQYF. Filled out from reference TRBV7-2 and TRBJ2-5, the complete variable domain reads GAGVSQSPSNKVTEKGKDVELRCDPISGHTALYWYRQSLGQGLEFLIYFQGNSAPDKSGLPSDRFSAERTGGSVSTLTIQRTQQEDSAVYLCASSSGGGSGQETQYFGPGTRLLVL.

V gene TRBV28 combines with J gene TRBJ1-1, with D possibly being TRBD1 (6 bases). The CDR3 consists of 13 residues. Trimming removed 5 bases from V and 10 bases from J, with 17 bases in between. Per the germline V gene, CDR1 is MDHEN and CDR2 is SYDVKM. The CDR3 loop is CASSPGQRLAAFF. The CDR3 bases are TGTGCCAGCAGTCCAGGACAGAGGTTAGCAGCTTTCTTT.

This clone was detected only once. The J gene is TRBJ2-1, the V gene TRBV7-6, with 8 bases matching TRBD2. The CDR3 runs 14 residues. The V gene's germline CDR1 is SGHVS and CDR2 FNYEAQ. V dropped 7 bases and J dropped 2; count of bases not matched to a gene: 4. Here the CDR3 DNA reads TGTGCCAGCACCTCCGGGGGGGCCTACAATGAGCAGTTCTTC. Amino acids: CASTSGGAYNEQFF.

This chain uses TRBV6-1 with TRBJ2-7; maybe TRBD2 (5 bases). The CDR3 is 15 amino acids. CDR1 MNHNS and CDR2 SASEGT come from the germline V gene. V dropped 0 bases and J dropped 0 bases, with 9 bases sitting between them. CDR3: CASSEAAESSYEQYF. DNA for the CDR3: TGTGCCAGCAGTGAAGCAGCGGAAAGCTCCTACGAGCAGTACTTC.

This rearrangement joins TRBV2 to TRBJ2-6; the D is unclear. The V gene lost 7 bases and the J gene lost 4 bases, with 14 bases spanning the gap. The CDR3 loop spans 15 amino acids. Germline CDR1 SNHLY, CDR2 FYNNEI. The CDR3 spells CASMPEIMGANVLTF. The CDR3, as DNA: TGTGCCAGCATGCCGGAGATCATGGGGGCCAACGTCCTGACTTTC. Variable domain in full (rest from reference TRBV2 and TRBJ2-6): EPEVTQTPSHQVTQMGQEVILRCVPISNHLYFYWYRQILGQKVEFLVSFYNNEISEKSEIFDDQFSVERPDGSNFTLKIRSTKLEDSAMYFCASMPEIMGANVLTFGAGSRLTVL.

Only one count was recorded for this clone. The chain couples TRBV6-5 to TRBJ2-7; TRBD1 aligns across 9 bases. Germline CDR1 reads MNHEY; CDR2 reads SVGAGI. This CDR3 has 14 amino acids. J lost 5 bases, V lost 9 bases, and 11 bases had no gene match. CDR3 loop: CASRLTGGLDEQYF. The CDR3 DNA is TGTGCCAGTCGCCTGACAGGGGGTTTGGACGAGCAGTACTTC.

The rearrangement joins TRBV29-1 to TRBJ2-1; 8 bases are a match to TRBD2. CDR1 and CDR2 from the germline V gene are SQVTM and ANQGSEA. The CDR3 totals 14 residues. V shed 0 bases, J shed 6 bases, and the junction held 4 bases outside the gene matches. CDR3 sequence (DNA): TGCAGCGTTGAAGATATGGCGGGGGGCAATGAGCAGTTCTTC. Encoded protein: CSVEDMAGGNEQFF.

The CDR3 here is CASSSTSAYPYEQYF. The CDR3 DNA follows: TGTGCCAGCAGTTCGACTAGCGCTTACCCCTACGAGCAGTACTTC. V usage is TRBV6-6 and J usage is TRBJ2-7; TRBD2 agrees at 8 bases. Germline values: CDR1 MNHNY, CDR2 SVGAGI (reference sequence). The V and J ends lost 4 bases and 2 bases, in that order; junction bases with no gene match: 7. The CDR3 is made up of 15 amino acids.

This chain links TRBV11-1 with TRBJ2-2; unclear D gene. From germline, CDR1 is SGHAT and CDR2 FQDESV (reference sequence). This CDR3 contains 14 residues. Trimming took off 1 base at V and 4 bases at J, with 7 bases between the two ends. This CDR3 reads CASSLGWSTGELFF. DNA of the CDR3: TGTGCCAGCAGCTTAGGCTGGAGCACCGGGGAGCTGTTTTTT. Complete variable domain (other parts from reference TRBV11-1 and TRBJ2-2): EAEVAQSPRYKITEKSQAVAFWCDPISGHATLYWYRQILGQGPELLVQFQDESVVDDSQLPKDRFSAERLKGVDSTLKIQPAELGDSAMYLCASSLGWSTGELFFGEGSRLTVL.

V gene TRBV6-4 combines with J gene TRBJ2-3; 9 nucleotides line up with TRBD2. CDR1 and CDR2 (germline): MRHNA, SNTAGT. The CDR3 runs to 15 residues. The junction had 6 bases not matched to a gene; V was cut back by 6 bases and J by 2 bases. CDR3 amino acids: CASRKTSGYTDTQYF. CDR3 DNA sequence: TGTGCCAGCAGGAAGACTAGCGGATACACAGATACGCAGTATTTT.

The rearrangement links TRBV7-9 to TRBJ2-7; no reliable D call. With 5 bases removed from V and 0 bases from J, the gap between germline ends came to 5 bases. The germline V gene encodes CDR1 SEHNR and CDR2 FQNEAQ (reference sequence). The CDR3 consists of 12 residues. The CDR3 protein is CASSASSYEQYF. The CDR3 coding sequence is TGTGCCAGCAGCGCTAGCTCCTACGAGCAGTACTTC.

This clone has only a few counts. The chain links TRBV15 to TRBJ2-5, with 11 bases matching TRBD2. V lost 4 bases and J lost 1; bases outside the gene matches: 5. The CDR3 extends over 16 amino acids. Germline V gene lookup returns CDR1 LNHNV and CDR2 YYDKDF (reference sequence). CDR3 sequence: CATSNPLAGAQETQYF. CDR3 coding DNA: TGTGCCACCAGCAATCCACTAGCGGGGGCCCAAGAGACCCAGTACTTC.